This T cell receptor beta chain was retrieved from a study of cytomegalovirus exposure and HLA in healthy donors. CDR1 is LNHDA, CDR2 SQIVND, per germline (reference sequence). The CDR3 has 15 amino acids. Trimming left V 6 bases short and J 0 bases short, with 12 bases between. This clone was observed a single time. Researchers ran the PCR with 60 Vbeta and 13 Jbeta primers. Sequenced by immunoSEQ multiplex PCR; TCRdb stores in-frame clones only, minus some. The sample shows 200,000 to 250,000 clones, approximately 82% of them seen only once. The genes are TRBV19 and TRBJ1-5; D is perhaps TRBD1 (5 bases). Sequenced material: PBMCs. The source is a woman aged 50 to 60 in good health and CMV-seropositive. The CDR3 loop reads CASSATEYSNQPQHF. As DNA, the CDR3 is TGTGCCAGTAGCGCGACAGAGTATAGCAATCAGCCCCAGCATTTT.